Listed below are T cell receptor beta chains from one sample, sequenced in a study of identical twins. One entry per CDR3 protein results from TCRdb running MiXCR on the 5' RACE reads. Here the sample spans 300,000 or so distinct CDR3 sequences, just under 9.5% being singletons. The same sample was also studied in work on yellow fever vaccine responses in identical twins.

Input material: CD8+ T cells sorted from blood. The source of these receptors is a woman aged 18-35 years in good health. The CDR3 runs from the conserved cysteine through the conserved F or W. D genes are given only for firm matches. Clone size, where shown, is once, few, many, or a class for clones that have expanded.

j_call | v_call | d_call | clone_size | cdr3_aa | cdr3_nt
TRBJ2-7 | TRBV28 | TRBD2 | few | CASSAQREDPYEQYF | TGTGCCAGCAGTGCCCAGCGGGAGGACCCCTACGAGCAGTACTTC
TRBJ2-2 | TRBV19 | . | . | CATHRERAGELFF | TGTGCCACCCACAGGGAACGGGCCGGGGAGCTGTTTTTT
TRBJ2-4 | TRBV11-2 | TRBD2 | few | CASSPRGRVPSAKNIQYF | TGTGCCAGCAGCCCCCGGGGGAGGGTCCCCTCCGCCAAAAACATTCAGTACTTC
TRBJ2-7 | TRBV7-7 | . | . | CASSPRVGDFWEQYF | TGTGCTAGCAGCCCCAGGGTAGGGGATTTTTGGGAGCAGTACTTC
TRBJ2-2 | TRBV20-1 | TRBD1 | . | CSASPGTAYTGELFF | TGCAGTGCTAGCCCCGGGACAGCCTACACCGGGGAGCTGTTTTTT
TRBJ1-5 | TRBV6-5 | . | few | CASSYSPAEPQHF | TGTGCCAGCAGTTACTCTCCCGCGGAGCCCCAGCATTTT
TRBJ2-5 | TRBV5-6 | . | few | CASSLRAGDTQYF | TGTGCCAGCAGCTTGCGGGCAGGGGATACCCAGTACTTC
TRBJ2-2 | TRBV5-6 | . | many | CASSLIYTGELFF | TGTGCCAGCAGCTTGATTTACACCGGGGAGCTGTTTTTT
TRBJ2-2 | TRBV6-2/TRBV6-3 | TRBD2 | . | CASSLAGDTGELFF | TGTGCCAGCAGCCTAGCGGGAGACACCGGGGAGCTGTTTTTT
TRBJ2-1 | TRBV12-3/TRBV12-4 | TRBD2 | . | CASSFGTSRNEQFF | TGTGCCAGCAGTTTCGGGACTAGCCGGAATGAGCAGTTCTTC
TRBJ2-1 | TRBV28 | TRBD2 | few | CASRGSGNYNEQFF | TGTGCCAGCAGAGGAAGCGGGAACTACAATGAGCAGTTCTTC
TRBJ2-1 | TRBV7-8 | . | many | CASSLLGSPSSYNEQFF | TGTGCCAGCAGCTTATTGGGTTCCCCCAGCTCCTACAATGAGCAGTTCTTC
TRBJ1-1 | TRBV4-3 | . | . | CASSQERGEAFF | TGCGCCAGCAGCCAAGAAAGGGGCGAAGCTTTCTTT
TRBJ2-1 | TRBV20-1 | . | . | CSARPYPEGSYNEQFF | TGCAGTGCTAGACCCTACCCTGAAGGGTCCTACAATGAGCAGTTCTTC
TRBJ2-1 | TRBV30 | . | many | CAWSVAGSNEQFF | TGTGCCTGGAGTGTCGCTGGGAGTAATGAGCAGTTCTTC
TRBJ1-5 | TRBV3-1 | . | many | CASSQGVQPQHF | TGTGCCAGCAGCCAAGGGGTCCAGCCCCAGCATTTT
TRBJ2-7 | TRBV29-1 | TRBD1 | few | CSVETGTGVEQYF | TGCAGCGTTGAGACCGGGACAGGGGTTGAGCAGTACTTC
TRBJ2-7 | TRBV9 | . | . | CASSDPVTYEQYF | TGTGCCAGCAGCGATCCAGTCACCTACGAGCAGTACTTC
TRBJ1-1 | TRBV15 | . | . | CATSRHGGAEAFF | TGTGCCACCAGCAGACATGGCGGCGCTGAAGCTTTCTTT
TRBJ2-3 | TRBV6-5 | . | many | CASSYWWGEASTDTQYF | TGTGCCAGCAGTTACTGGTGGGGAGAGGCTAGCACAGATACGCAGTATTTT